This TCR beta chain appears in the sequencing data of a study of T cell responses to AZD1222 COVID-19 vaccine (dated by TCRdb to the early 2020s). Some background on the complete study: AZD1222 recipients whose second dose came at about 4 weeks and those whose second dose came at about 12 weeks were combined into one group, since spike-specific TCR depth and breadth did not differ between the two schedules. A total of approximately 240 trial participants underwent TCR sequencing, of whom roughly 210 had received two doses of AZD1222 and some 25 had received two doses of the MenACWY control vaccine. Enrollment into the trials was organized by age into subgroups of 18-55, 56-69 and 70-plus years, and those subgroups contained about 150, 27 and 61 TCR-sequenced participants, respectively.

About this clone itself: Its antigen specificity is not known. No clone much larger than this one lies a single base away; base qualities are absent.

General conclusions and limits of the study: The 56-69-year group was small, and its depth increase did not reach significance, likely because of low power. Most participants were white British and females outnumbered males, and the authors suggested that clonal diversity may have been underestimated. The whole spike protein was spanned by vaccine-associated CD4 TCRs, and dominant responses were seen in regions 160-218 and 743-854. Conclusions about previously exposed vaccinees are limited, since just a handful of AZD1222 recipients were seropositive for SARS-CoV-2 at baseline. No day 14 peak-response samples were available, so repertoires were characterized only after the peak T cell response. Reportedly, close to half of the unique spike-specific TCRs recognized epitopes lying outside the regions that are mutated in the B.1.351 and B.1.1.7 variants. Spike-specific TCR breadth and depth rose significantly after two AZD1222 doses compared with day 0 and with MenACWY recipients.

The CDR3 regions of human TCRbeta chains were subjected to immunosequencing. Per the authors' processing: Repertoire TCRs were matched against a reference library of SARS-CoV-2-specific TCRs generated with the MIRA antigen-specificity platform. Breadth was defined as the fraction of unique TCRs that were SARS-CoV-2-associated, and depth was defined as the fraction of total T cells that were SARS-CoV-2-associated. Using the MIRA data, each spike-specific TCR was mapped to the spike region that the TCR reacts to and placed in a CD4 or CD8 class. Log10-transformed breadth and depth values were compared by one-way ANOVA with Sidak's multiple comparisons tests. TCRdb obtained this table from immuneACCESS and retained in-frame rearrangements with V and J assigned. These tables miss some clones; where compared with another copy, unresolved V genes account for less than half of the shortfall, and the remainder is unexplained. V and J calls and clone size follow that table, whereas D and trimming were derived from the DNA. The sample table holds 150,000 to 200,000 clones, of which 93% were seen once. Of the sample, roughly 0.9% is held by the ten largest clones.

The time point label, read with the paper, signifies: baseline before first vaccination. Samples from vaccinated people were obtained from the UK trials COV001 and COV002, which included a single-blind randomized controlled phase 2/3 trial of AZD1222 (ChAdOx1 nCoV-19) in healthy adults. For TCRbeta chain sequencing, PBMC samples from trial participants were taken at day 0 and at day 28 after the second dose. The CDR3, from cysteine to phenylalanine, totals 12 residues. Only CDR3 DNA is held: 36 bases, read in frame from base 1. Sequences SGHNT (CDR1) and YYREEE (CDR2) are obtained from the germline V gene (reference sequence). V and J are trimmed by 10 bases and 10 bases, and the gene matches miss 11 bases of the junction.

The sequence was obtained from an adult in good health. The V gene is TRBV5-4 and the J gene is TRBJ1-1; 9 bases in the middle match TRBD1. This specimen was peripheral blood, taken on day 0 of AZD1222 vaccination. Here the CDR3 is given as CAARQGVTLAFF. The nucleotide sequence is given as TGTGCCGCCCGACAGGGGGTCACTCTAGCTTTCTTT.